This note documents a single TCR beta chain sequence. Its antigen is not known. Time point meaning: blood 2 weeks post-SBRT. Documented treatment: 15 Gy SBRT to primary tumor, nephrectomy 4 weeks later. Blood was sampled at baseline, 2 weeks and 4 weeks after SBRT. CDR3 size: 12 residues. Trimming left V 8 bases short and J 0 bases short, with 3 bases between. The germline V gene has CDR1 SGDLS and CDR2 YYNGEE. This specimen belongs to a study of radiation and T cells in renal cell carcinoma. Overall study results and limits: In blood, top tumor clones expanded by 2 weeks, shrinking by 4.

Repertoires were generated with immunoSEQ multiplex PCR, while TCRdb's copy carries only in-frame clones and drops some. This table holds approximately 75,000 clones, more than 75% found once. The origin of this receptor is a man aged 55 to 70 with renal cell carcinoma. This sample comprised blood, obtained from a patient whose treatment included radiotherapy and nephrectomy. The J gene is TRBJ2-6, the V gene TRBV9; D not resolved. The CDR3: CASSSGANVLTF. As DNA, the CDR3 is TGTGCCAGTTCCTCTGGGGCCAACGTCCTGACTTTC.